The TCR beta chain under discussion was sequenced for a study of cytomegalovirus exposure and HLA in healthy donors. Study observations and caveats: A missense DCLRE1C variant was associated with V- and J-gene trimming of TCR beta chains in a later analysis, and an independent cohort replicated the association.

CDR1 SGHNT and CDR2 YYREEE come from the germline V gene (reference sequence). V shed 5 bases and J 5 bases; nucleotides not matched to a gene: 9. This CDR3 has 16 amino acids. PCR involved 60 Vbeta and 13 Jbeta primers. TCRdb keeps only in-frame clones here, not all; method: immunoSEQ multiplex PCR. The data hold about 250,000 clones, with 80% observed a single time. With respect to this clone: Its matching antigen is unknown.

Sequencing was done on a sample of PBMCs. The chain recombines TRBV5-4 with TRBJ2-5, with 13 bases fitting TRBD2. The source of this sequence is a girl aged 2 to 10 in good health and CMV-seronegative. This CDR3 is CASSRLAGGGGETQYF. The CDR3 DNA is TGTGCCAGCAGTCGACTAGCGGGAGGAGGGGGCGAGACCCAGTACTTC.